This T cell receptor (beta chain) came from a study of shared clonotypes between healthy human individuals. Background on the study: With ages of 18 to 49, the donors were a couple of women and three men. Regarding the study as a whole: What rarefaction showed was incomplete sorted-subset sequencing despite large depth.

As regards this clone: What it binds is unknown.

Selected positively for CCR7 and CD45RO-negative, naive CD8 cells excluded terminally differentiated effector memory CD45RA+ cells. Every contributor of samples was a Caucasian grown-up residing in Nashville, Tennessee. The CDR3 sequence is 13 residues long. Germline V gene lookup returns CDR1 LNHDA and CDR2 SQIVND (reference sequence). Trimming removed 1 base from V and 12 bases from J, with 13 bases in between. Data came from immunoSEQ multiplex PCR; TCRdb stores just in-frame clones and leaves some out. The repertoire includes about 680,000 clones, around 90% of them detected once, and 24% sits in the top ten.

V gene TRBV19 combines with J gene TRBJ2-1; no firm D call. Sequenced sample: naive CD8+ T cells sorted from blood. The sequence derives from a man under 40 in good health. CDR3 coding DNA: TGTGCCAGTAGTATAGGGCTCCCCCTCGGGCAGTTCTTC. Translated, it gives CASSIGLPLGQFF.